This T cell receptor (beta chain) was retrieved from a study of human T cells and chemical hapten exposure. The time point denotes: patch test 2, 6 weeks after DPC sensitization. Noted treatment: therapeutic diphenylcyclopropenone sensitization with weekly scalp DPC. V was clipped by 3 bases and J by 5 bases; unmatched bases: 10. The V gene's germline CDR1 is SGHRS and CDR2 YFSETQ. This CDR3 region has 16 residues. This clonotype turned up a few times. TCRdb independently ran MiXCR on the RACE reads; one entry per CDR3 protein. The sample yields 110,000 or so distinct CDR3 sequences, 9.2% seen once. The clonotype was recovered from a woman aged 40 to 50 with alopecia areata. Some clones in this sample may be carry-over from other donors' samples. V is TRBV5-1 and J is TRBJ2-5; 10 bases match TRBD2. The sample in question was whole blood, obtained in connection with sensitization to the hapten diphenylcyclopropenone (DPC). CDR3: CASSSPGQAGGETQYF. As DNA, the CDR3 is TGCGCCAGCAGCTCGCCCGGTCAAGCGGGGGGGGAGACCCAGTACTTC.